Listed below are T cell receptor beta chains from one sample, sequenced in a study of T-cell reconstitution after alpha-beta-depleted transplantation in children. TCRdb re-called the PCR reads with MiXCR, one entry per CDR3 protein. Here the sample spans about 200,000 distinct CDR3 sequences, under 8.5% being singletons. This specimen was PBMCs, taken before TCRalphabeta/CD19-depleted stem cell transplant. The receptor set was obtained from a boy between 2 and 10 years old with acute lymphoblastic leukemia, due to receive a stem cell transplant. CDR3s include the opening cysteine and the closing phenylalanine or tryptophan. D genes are given only for firm matches. Clone size is stated in some rows and not others, as once, few, many or a class when expanded.

abundance	v_gene	d_gene	j_gene	CDR3aa	CDR3nt
-	TRBV7-9	-	TRBJ1-2	CASSSSTGTASGGYTF	TGTGCCAGCAGCTCATCGACCGGGACGGCTAGCGGAGGCTACACCTTC
few	TRBV11-2	-	TRBJ2-2	CASSLKLTGELFF	TGTGCCAGCAGCTTAAAATTGACCGGGGAGCTGTTTTTT
many	TRBV12-3/TRBV12-4	TRBD1	TRBJ1-6	CASQGAGDSPLHF	TGTGCCAGCCAGGGGGCAGGGGATTCACCCCTCCACTTT
few	TRBV11-2	-	TRBJ2-1	CASSLASGHGDNEQFF	TGTGCCAGCAGCTTAGCGTCAGGACACGGGGACAATGAGCAGTTCTTC
many	TRBV2	-	TRBJ2-7	CASKPGGDAYEQYF	TGTGCCAGCAAACCCGGCGGAGATGCCTACGAGCAGTACTTC
many	TRBV27	TRBD2	TRBJ2-5	CASRSGGIQETQYF	TGTGCCAGCAGGAGCGGGGGTATACAAGAGACCCAGTACTTC
many	TRBV6-2/TRBV6-3	-	TRBJ2-1	CVSSAGSYNEQFF	TGTGTTTCTAGTGCGGGATCATACAATGAGCAGTTCTTC
few	TRBV6-5	TRBD1	TRBJ1-5	CASSQFSGQAYNQPQHF	TGTGCCAGCAGCCAGTTCTCGGGACAGGCCTACAATCAGCCCCAGCATTTT
-	TRBV5-8	-	TRBJ2-3	CASSPLRLDSTDTQYF	TGTGCCAGCAGCCCCCTACGACTAGATAGCACAGATACGCAGTATTTT
-	TRBV29-1	TRBD1	TRBJ2-7	CSVVTGRAYEQYF	TGCAGCGTTGTGACAGGGCGGGCCTACGAGCAGTACTTC
-	TRBV24-1	TRBD2	TRBJ2-7	CATSDEQISGTTAYEQYF	TGTGCCACCAGTGATGAACAAATTTCCGGGACTACCGCCTACGAGCAGTACTTC
many	TRBV20-1	-	TRBJ1-4	CSARDAQGVTNEKLFF	TGCAGTGCTAGAGATGCACAGGGAGTCACTAATGAAAAACTGTTTTTT
many	TRBV29-1	-	TRBJ2-7	CSVLKLLDRTYEQYF	TGCAGCGTCCTAAAATTGCTGGACCGTACCTACGAGCAGTACTTC
-	TRBV27	TRBD1	TRBJ2-7	CASSFGTASYEQYF	TGTGCCAGCAGTTTTGGGACAGCCTCCTACGAGCAGTACTTC
once	TRBV10-2	-	TRBJ2-5	CASTLDRETQYF	TGCGCCAGCACCCTAGACAGGGAGACCCAGTACTTC
-	TRBV6-5	TRBD2	TRBJ2-3	CASSYVGGGKISTDTQYF	TGTGCCAGCAGTTACGTGGGCGGGGGGAAGATTAGCACAGATACGCAGTATTTT
many	TRBV3-1	-	TRBJ2-3	CASSQYTDTQYF	TGTGCCAGCAGCCAATACACAGATACGCAGTATTTT
many	TRBV5-6	-	TRBJ2-2	CASSLPGTTNTGELFF	TGTGCCAGCAGCTTGCCCGGGACAACGAACACCGGGGAGCTGTTTTTT
-	TRBV11-2	-	TRBJ2-5	CASSLGRRHHLGETQYF	TGTGCCAGCAGCTTAGGGAGAAGACACCATTTGGGGGAGACCCAGTACTTC
many	TRBV12-3/TRBV12-4	-	TRBJ2-7	CASSGLADLSYEQYF	TGTGCCAGCAGTGGATTAGCGGACCTCTCCTACGAGCAGTACTTC
-	TRBV28	-	TRBJ2-4	CASAPGPSAKNIQYF	TGTGCCAGCGCACCGGGACCCTCAGCCAAAAACATTCAGTACTTC
many	TRBV28	-	TRBJ2-3	CASTPRDSTTDTQYF	TGTGCCAGCACCCCTAGGGACTCAACCACAGATACGCAGTATTTT
many	TRBV7-9	-	TRBJ2-1	CASSPAAGVNYNEQFF	TGTGCCAGCAGCCCCGCAGCAGGGGTAAATTACAATGAGCAGTTCTTC
many	TRBV28	-	TRBJ1-6	CASSRTYTYSPLHF	TGTGCCAGCAGTCGGACTTACACCTATTCACCCCTCCACTTT
many	TRBV29-1	TRBD1	TRBJ1-1	CSVGNQTGDKAFF	TGCAGCGTCGGCAACCAAACAGGGGATAAAGCTTTCTTT
many	TRBV5-6	-	TRBJ1-2	CASSLDGITSYGYTF	TGTGCCAGCAGCTTGGACGGGATAACGTCGTATGGCTACACCTTC
few	TRBV7-9	-	TRBJ1-2	CASSLPVGRDYGYTF	TGTGCCAGCAGCTTACCGGTGGGAAGAGACTATGGCTACACCTTC
many	TRBV5-1	-	TRBJ2-7	CASSSGDIVSYEQYF	TGCGCCAGCAGCTCAGGGGATATAGTTTCCTACGAGCAGTACTTC